This is a list of T cell receptor beta chains from one sample in a study of identical twins. TCRdb reprocessed the 5' RACE reads via MiXCR and lists one record per CDR3 protein. The top ten hold over 8% of the sample, which has a few hundred thousand distinct CDR3 sequences, roughly a tenth seen once. Sequenced input: memory T cells sorted from blood. All receptors derive from a man in his forties or fifties in good health. The CDR3 runs from the conserved cysteine through the conserved F or W.

V	J	CDR3
TRBV6-2/TRBV6-3	TRBJ2-7	CASSLRRTGDEQYF
TRBV27	TRBJ2-3	CASSLNSGGATDTQYF
TRBV20-1	TRBJ2-1	CSALDWQNNEQFF
TRBV24-1	TRBJ2-3	CATTPYPDRASTDTQYF
TRBV7-8	TRBJ2-4	CASSGRGLDGNIQYF
TRBV13	TRBJ2-5	CASSLGGAQETQYF
TRBV5-1	TRBJ2-7	CASSLPGTYEQYF
TRBV12-3/TRBV12-4	TRBJ1-5	CASSFKPWGFRAQPQHF
TRBV12-3/TRBV12-4	TRBJ1-2	CATRTGPGGYTF
TRBV6-5	TRBJ2-3	CASSYSSRGTGDTQYF
TRBV9	TRBJ2-2	CASSVESGSNTGELFF
TRBV3-1	TRBJ2-3	CASSQYMGLTDTQYF
TRBV18	TRBJ1-5	CASSPGGQNNQPQHF
TRBV20-1	TRBJ2-5	CSVLTSFGPETQYF
TRBV14	TRBJ2-2	CASSLFTGMRTGELFF
TRBV27	TRBJ2-2	CASSLSYGGELFF
TRBV24-1	TRBJ2-4	CATSDGTPQAKNIQYF
TRBV5-1	TRBJ2-7	CASRKDPGQGSYEQYF
TRBV2	TRBJ1-2	CASSGEQGPFYYGYTF
TRBV12-3/TRBV12-4	TRBJ2-1	CASSYLGTGREQFF
TRBV4-1	TRBJ1-4	CASSLTNEKLFF
TRBV5-1	TRBJ2-5	CASSLVSETQYF
TRBV4-2	TRBJ2-5	CASSQQYQETQYF
TRBV28	TRBJ1-1	CASSFFLRQGAVVRNTEAFF
TRBV6-5	TRBJ1-1	CASSRSNTEAFF